One and the same sample provided the 20 T cell receptor beta chains below, sequenced in a study of CD8+CD57+ T cells in acquired aplastic anemia. Sequencing was done on patients that had shown CD8+CD57+ cell expansion by flow cytometry. It was genomic DNA that served as the template for profiling TCR beta VDJ and CDR3. MiXCR, run by TCRdb on the reads, gives a single entry per CDR3 protein. The table includes approximately 200,000 distinct CDR3 sequences, less than 60% detected once. Specimen: sorted CD4+, CD8+, or CD8+CD57+ T cells (not recorded which) from PBMCs. The receptors were sampled from a human donor with aplastic anemia.

The rearrangement uses TRBV29-1 and TRBJ2-2, with 11 bases fitting TRBD1. Trimming took 6 bases from V and 0 from J; bases not matched to a gene: 3. Germline CDR1 is SQVTM and CDR2 is ANQGSEA. The CDR3 is 15 amino acids. CDR3 nucleotide sequence: TGCAGCGTCTGGACAGGGGGCGCGAACACCGGGGAGCTGTTTTTT. Residues: CSVWTGGANTGELFF.

The genes are TRBV24-1 and TRBJ1-1; no definite D call. Germline V CDR1 and CDR2: KGHDR, SFDVKD. Deletions cut 4 bases from V and 1 base from J, with 6 bases between. The CDR3 runs to 13 residues. The CDR3 is CATSDRQNTEAFF. In nucleotides, the CDR3 is TGTGCCACCAGTGACCGCCAGAACACTGAAGCTTTCTTT.

This clonotype showed up many times. This chain uses TRBV6-1 with TRBJ1-2; D gene uncertain. Trimming took off 8 bases at V and 0 bases at J, with 10 bases between the two ends. Germline-derived CDR1 and CDR2 are MNHNS and SASEGT. The CDR3 spans 13 residues. The CDR3 DNA is TGTGCCAGCGCGTGGGAAACTAACTATGGCTACACCTTC. It yields the protein CASAWETNYGYTF.

This clonotype was seen ten or more times. The chain employs TRBV20-1 and TRBJ2-2; D might be TRBD2 (6 bases). This CDR3 contains 15 residues. V was clipped by 0 bases and J by 3 bases, with 11 bases between them. The germline V gene encodes CDR1 DFQATT and CDR2 SNEGSKA (reference sequence). The DNA of the CDR3 is TGCAGTGCTAGAGACCCGGGGGATTACACCGGGGAGCTGTTTTTT. Residues: CSARDPGDYTGELFF.

This clonotype occurred many times. The gene calls are TRBV20-1 and TRBJ1-1, with D maybe TRBD1 (6 bases). V was pared by 6 bases and J by 3 bases, with 14 bases between. This CDR3 has 13 residues. From germline, CDR1 is DFQATT and CDR2 SNEGSKA (reference sequence). The CDR3 DNA reads TGCAGTGCCAACCTCCGGACAGACACTGAAGCTTTCTTT. Translating gives CSANLRTDTEAFF.

The chain joins TRBV6-7 to TRBJ2-1, with D maybe TRBD2 (6 bases). TRBV6-7 is annotated as an ORF whose role is uncertain. There are 16 residues in the CDR3. Trimming pared 3 bases from V and 10 bases from J, leaving 22 bases between. The CDR3 region is CASSYGPPIAVREQFF. CDR3 coding DNA: TGTGCCAGCAGTTATGGGCCCCCCATAGCGGTTAGAGAGCAGTTCTTC.

The rearrangement joins TRBV20-1 to TRBJ1-6; TRBD1 aligns across 12 bases. The V gene's germline CDR1 is DFQATT and CDR2 SNEGSKA (reference sequence). The CDR3 contains 18 residues. V was pared by 6 bases and J by 7 bases, with 16 bases of the junction left unmatched. The CDR3 nucleotides are TGCAGTGCCCCATCCGGGACAGGGGGCTTGCAGGGGAATTCACCCCTCCACTTT. Protein: CSAPSGTGGLQGNSPLHF.

This chain joins TRBV19 and TRBJ1-1; the match to TRBD1 covers 7 bases. This CDR3 contains 16 residues. The junction had 11 bases not matched to a gene; V was cut back by 7 bases and J by 0 bases. The germline CDR1 and CDR2 sequences are LNHDA and SQIVND (reference sequence). CDR3 in DNA: TGTGCCAGTAAGGGGACAGCCAGCCCTATGAACACTGAAGCTTTCTTT. Translation gives CASKGTASPMNTEAFF.

This chain's CDR3 is CASSLGQGVFF. CDR3 coding DNA: TGTGCCAGCAGCTTAGGACAGGGTGTGTTCTTC. The rearrangement links TRBV7-2 to TRBJ2-1, with TRBD1 identical over 7 bases. Germline CDR1 and CDR2: SGHTA and FQGNSA. This CDR3 comprises 11 residues. V gave up 1 base and J gave up 15 bases; unmatched junction bases: 3.

Regarding this clonotype: A much larger clone sits a single nucleotide away, making a read error possible. This rearrangement joins TRBV20-1 to TRBJ2-5, with D unresolved. Trimming removed 6 bases from V and 3 bases from J, with 5 bases in between. Germline CDR1 is DFQATT and CDR2 is SNEGSKA (reference sequence). The CDR3 is made up of 10 amino acids. The DNA of the CDR3 is TGCAGTGCCACAGAAGAGACCCAGTACTTC. This translates into CSATEETQYF.

Worth noting for this clonotype: The junction differs from germline at one of its ends, possibly a read error. The J gene is TRBJ2-1, the V gene TRBV15; TRBD2 matches 9 bases. This CDR3 region has 15 residues. CDR1 LNHNV and CDR2 YYDKDF come from the germline V gene (reference sequence). The CDR3: CASSPRASGNNEQFF. Written as DNA, the CDR3 is TGTGCCAGCAGCCCCCGGGCTAGCGGGAACAATGAGCAGTTCTTC. Using reference TRBV15 and TRBJ2-1 for the parts outside the CDR3, the full variable domain is DAMVIQNPRYQVTQFGKPVTLSCSQTLNHNVMYWYQQKSSQAPKLLFHYYDKDFNNEADTPDNFQSRRPNTSFCFLDIRSPGLGDTAMYLCASSPRASGNNEQFFGPGTRLTVL.

This clonotype occurred many times. This chain links TRBV5-4 with TRBJ2-3; the match to TRBD1 covers 10 bases. Per the germline V gene, CDR1 is SGHNT and CDR2 is YYREEE (reference sequence). After removal of 4 bases from V and 3 bases from J, the junction contained 2 bases not matched to a gene. The CDR3 runs to 14 residues. CDR3: CASSRQGATDTQYF. The DNA for the CDR3 is TGTGCCAGCAGCAGACAGGGGGCAACAGATACGCAGTATTTT.

This clonotype was detected once. The chain carries TRBV20-1 and TRBJ1-5; 7 nucleotides align to TRBD1. Germline loops: CDR1 DFQATT, CDR2 SNEGSKA (reference sequence). The CDR3 spans 15 residues. The trim removed 6 bases at V and 0 bases at J, leaving 8 bases unmatched. CDR3 sequence: CSALRTGASNQPQHF. CDR3 nucleotide sequence: TGCAGTGCCCTCCGGACAGGAGCTAGCAATCAGCCCCAGCATTTT.

This clonotype was counted a few times. The gene calls are TRBV10-3 and TRBJ1-5; no reliable D call. The germline CDR1 and CDR2 sequences are ENHRY and SYGVKD. V lost 10 bases and J 7 bases, leaving 23 bases between the germline ends. There are 15 residues in the CDR3. The CDR3 sequence: CASARGNVGEQPQHF. The CDR3 nucleotides read TGTGCCAGCGCACGGGGTAACGTGGGTGAGCAGCCCCAGCATTTT.

There are many counts of this clonotype. V and J are TRBV7-9 and TRBJ2-1; no definite D call. The CDR3 sequence is 15 residues long. Trimming stripped 2 bases from V and 6 bases from J, with 14 bases between. Germline V gene sequence: CDR1 SEHNR, CDR2 FQNEAQ (reference sequence). The CDR3 sequence: CASSLTALDLNEQFF. In DNA form, the CDR3 reads TGTGCCAGCAGCTTAACCGCTCTGGACCTCAATGAGCAGTTCTTC.

This chain connects TRBV20-1 to TRBJ2-1; D is uncertain. V was pared by 4 bases and J by 3 bases, with 7 bases between. Germline CDR1 DFQATT, CDR2 SNEGSKA (reference sequence). The CDR3 is made up of 12 amino acids. CDR3 loop: CSAKRGYNEQFF. The CDR3 DNA sequence: TGCAGTGCTAAGAGAGGCTACAATGAGCAGTTCTTC.

The rearrangement joins TRBV2 to TRBJ1-6; D gene unclear. Germline assignment: CDR1 SNHLY and CDR2 FYNNEI. Trimming cost V 9 bases and J 5 bases, with 14 bases left between them. The CDR3 is 14 amino acids. DNA of the CDR3: TGTGCCAGTGTCCTCCTTGTTGATAATTCACCCCTCCACTTT. As protein: CASVLLVDNSPLHF.

V and J are TRBV20-1 and TRBJ2-7; D might be TRBD2 (6 bases). Per the germline V gene, CDR1 is DFQATT and CDR2 is SNEGSKA (reference sequence). The CDR3 covers 13 residues. V was trimmed by 7 bases and J by 1 base, leaving 14 bases between them. CDR3 in amino acids: CSVQRGISYEQYF. DNA of the CDR3: TGCAGTGTACAACGGGGGATTTCCTACGAGCAGTACTTC.

The rearrangement joins TRBV29-1 to TRBJ2-7, with a tentative D call TRBD1 (5 bases). Trimming took off 3 bases at V and 0 bases at J, with 9 bases between the two ends. Germline V gene sequence: CDR1 SQVTM, CDR2 ANQGSEA. CDR3 size: 13 residues. The CDR3 nucleotides are TGCAGCGTTGAGCCACAGGACTCCTACGAGCAGTACTTC. Protein sequence: CSVEPQDSYEQYF.

The chain is built from TRBV10-3 and TRBJ1-5, with D tentatively TRBD1 (6 bases). The ends were cut back, 6 bases at V and 7 bases at J, with 16 bases in the middle. CDR1 is ENHRY, CDR2 SYGVKD, per germline. This CDR3 has 14 amino acids. Here the CDR3 reads CAIRGQGSMQPQHF. Here the CDR3 DNA reads TGTGCCATCAGGGGGCAGGGGAGTATGCAGCCCCAGCATTTT.